This T cell receptor beta chain was sequenced in a study of graft-versus-host responses after intestinal transplantation. Overall study: Recipients were given multivisceral, liver-intestinal, or isolated intestinal transplants. All recipients were given anti-thymocyte globulin induction, and tacrolimus and steroids were then administered for around three years. Findings of the study overall: Early post-transplant HvG declines showed an association with peak circulating GvH clone levels.

Sequenced by immunoSEQ multiplex PCR; TCRdb stores in-frame clones only, minus some. The top ten clones hold about 0.41% of a sample with tens of thousands of clones, roughly 93% of them seen once. Note on this clone: Its antigen is unknown.

This CDR3 has 16 residues. The V gene's germline CDR1 is LGHNA and CDR2 YNFKEQ. With 0 bases removed from V and 2 bases from J, the gap between germline ends came to 11 bases. The source of this sequence is a human donor who was the organ donor for an intestinal transplant. The chain links TRBV4-2 to TRBJ2-1; no firm D call. The input for sequencing was unstimulated CD4+ T cells sorted from spleen or lymph node cells, taken before transplant. The CDR3 reads CASSQDKTGAYNEQFF. The CDR3 DNA reads as TGTGCCAGCAGCCAAGATAAGACTGGGGCCTACAATGAGCAGTTCTTC.